This entry lists 15 T cell receptor beta chains sequenced from one sample in a study of OX40 agonist ivuxolimab in advanced cancers. Assay: immunoSEQ multiplex PCR; the TCRdb copy retains only in-frame clones and omits some. The table includes approximately 100,000 clones, 90% detected once. The sample in question was CD4+ or CD8+ T cells sorted from blood, obtained in a trial of the OX40 agonist ivuxolimab. These receptors were obtained from an adult with an advanced solid tumor such as melanoma, head and neck, liver or kidney cancer.

The chain employs TRBV15 and TRBJ1-4; D remains unclear. The CDR3 runs 16 residues. V was pared by 0 bases and J by 2 bases, with 10 bases between. Germline V gene data show CDR1 as LNHNV and CDR2 as YYDKDF (reference sequence). CDR3 loop: CATSRDRPTTNEKLFF. The CDR3 bases are TGTGCCACCAGCAGAGATCGGCCTACGACTAATGAAAAACTGTTTTTT.

The chain recombines TRBV19 with TRBJ2-1; 8 nucleotides match TRBD1. With V trimmed by 8 bases and J by 7 bases, 4 bases remained unmatched. The CDR3 extends over 12 amino acids. Germline assignment: CDR1 LNHDA and CDR2 SQIVND (reference sequence). The CDR3, as DNA: TGTGCCAGTTGGAACAGGGGGAATGAGCAGTTCTTC. Its translation: CASWNRGNEQFF. Combining the CDR3 with reference TRBV19 and TRBJ2-1 gives the whole variable domain DGGITQSPKYLFRKEGQNVTLSCEQNLNHDAMYWYRQDPGQGLRLIYYSQIVNDFQKGDIAEGYSVSREKKESFPLTVTSAQKNPTAFYLCASWNRGNEQFFGPGTRLTVL.

This rearrangement joins TRBV5-6 to TRBJ2-3; 10 bases are a match to TRBD2. In germline, CDR1 is SGHDT, CDR2 YYEEEE. V was pared by 4 bases and J by 2 bases, with 7 bases of the junction left unmatched. The length of the CDR3 is 16 residues. The CDR3 here is CASSPLTSGFTDTQYF. CDR3 bases: TGTGCCAGCAGCCCCTTGACTAGCGGGTTCACAGATACGCAGTATTTT.

Comment on this clone: The sample has other DNA sequences that encode this CDR3 too. The J gene is TRBJ1-1, the V gene TRBV5-1; D perhaps matches TRBD1 (5 bases). CDR1 and CDR2 (germline): SGHRS, YFSETQ. The CDR3 covers 14 residues. V lost 3 bases, J lost 1 base, and 10 bases lay in between. The CDR3 nucleotides are TGCGCCAGCAGCTCCCAAGGGGCGAACACTGAAGCTTTCTTT. Translation gives CASSSQGANTEAFF.

Only one count was recorded for this clone. The rearrangement joins TRBV18 to TRBJ2-7; TRBD2 aligns across 7 bases. This CDR3 is 15 amino acids long. Germline-derived CDR1 and CDR2 are KGHSH and LQKENI. Trimming took 2 bases from V and 8 from J; bases not matched to a gene: 12. The CDR3 sequence is CASSPSAGGWRKQYF. Written as DNA, the CDR3 is TGTGCCAGCTCACCATCCGCCGGGGGGTGGCGAAAGCAGTACTTC. Combining the CDR3 with reference TRBV18 and TRBJ2-7 gives the whole variable domain NAGVMQNPRHLVRRRGQEARLRCSPMKGHSHVYWYRQLPEEGLKFMVYLQKENIIDESGMPKERFSAEFPKEGPSILRIQQVVRGDSAAYFCASSPSAGGWRKQYFGPGTRLTVT.

This chain uses TRBV15 with TRBJ2-7; D unclear. CDR3 length: 12 amino acids. Per germline, CDR1 LNHNV and CDR2 YYDKDF (reference sequence). V lost 0 bases and J lost 9, with 9 bases in between. The CDR3, as DNA: TGTGCCACCAGCAGAGATAGGTCTCGGCAGTACTTC. It encodes CATSRDRSRQYF. Full variable domain (remainder filled in from reference TRBV15 and TRBJ2-7): DAMVIQNPRYQVTQFGKPVTLSCSQTLNHNVMYWYQQKSSQAPKLLFHYYDKDFNNEADTPDNFQSRRPNTSFCFLDIRSPGLGDTAMYLCATSRDRSRQYFGPGTRLTVT.

This rearrangement joins TRBV5-1 to TRBJ2-5, with TRBD2 identical over 9 bases. V was pared by 2 bases and J by 3 bases, with 5 bases of the junction left unmatched. CDR3 length equals 15 residues. The germline V gene has CDR1 SGHRS and CDR2 YFSETQ. The CDR3: CASSFSGSAKETQYF. The CDR3 DNA sequence: TGCGCCAGCAGCTTTAGCGGGAGTGCGAAAGAGACCCAGTACTTC.

This rearrangement joins TRBV5-1 to TRBJ2-7; D gene ambiguous. The CDR3 covers 13 residues. With 4 bases removed from V and 5 bases from J, the gap between germline ends came to 13 bases. Germline CDR1 and CDR2: SGHRS and YFSETQ. CDR3 nucleotides: TGCGCCAGCAGCCTAACAACTATAAACGAGCAGTACTTC. Translating it yields CASSLTTINEQYF.

The V call is TRBV28, the J call TRBJ2-7; D possibly uses TRBD1 or TRBD2 (5 bases each). This CDR3 contains 12 residues. V lost 4 bases to trimming and J lost 8 bases, with 12 bases between them. Germline CDR1 MDHEN, CDR2 SYDVKM. The CDR3 loop reads CASSSTGLKQYF. CDR3 in DNA: TGTGCCAGCAGTTCAACGGGGCTAAAGCAGTACTTC.

This chain links TRBV18 with TRBJ2-3; 7 nucleotides agree with TRBD1. CDR3 size: 13 residues. Germline CDR1 is KGHSH and CDR2 is LQKENI. After removal of 5 bases from V and 5 bases from J, the junction contained 4 bases not matched to a gene. DNA for the CDR3: TGTGCCAGCTCAAGACAGGGTCGAGATACGCAGTATTTT. As protein: CASSRQGRDTQYF.

This clone was found a few times. The V call is TRBV27, the J call TRBJ2-7, with 8 bases identical to TRBD2. This CDR3 has 15 residues. V shed 2 bases, J shed 4 bases, and the junction held 7 bases outside the gene matches. CDR1 MNHEY and CDR2 SMNVEV come from the germline V gene (reference sequence). CDR3 nucleotide sequence: TGTGCCAGCAGTTTACAGGGGACTAGGGGGTACGAGCAGTACTTC. It translates to CASSLQGTRGYEQYF.

The chain joins TRBV29-1 to TRBJ2-1, with D possibly TRBD1 on 6 matching bases. Germline CDR1 is SQVTM and CDR2 is ANQGSEA. The CDR3 covers 12 residues. The V and J ends lost 7 bases and 3 bases respectively, with 10 bases between them. In DNA, the CDR3 is TGCAGCGCGACAGGCGACTACAATGAGCAGTTCTTC. This sequence encodes CSATGDYNEQFF.

V usage is TRBV7-8 and J usage is TRBJ2-3; 10 nucleotides align to TRBD2. Germline V gene sequence: CDR1 SGHVS, CDR2 FQNEAQ. This CDR3 spans 15 amino acids. V dropped 1 base and J dropped 4; count of bases not matched to a gene: 2. For the CDR3, the DNA is TGTGCCAGCAGCTTAGGGCTAGCGGGAGCAGATACGCAGTATTTT. Amino acids: CASSLGLAGADTQYF.

The chain joins TRBV9 to TRBJ2-5; tentatively, D is TRBD1 (5 bases). Germline V gene sequence: CDR1 SGDLS, CDR2 YYNGEE. V was trimmed by 0 bases and J by 5 bases, leaving 11 bases between them. The CDR3 has 14 amino acids. The CDR3 DNA reads as TGTGCCAGCAGCGTAGCTCAGGGTTGGGAGACCCAGTACTTC. Protein product: CASSVAQGWETQYF.

The chain carries TRBV19 and TRBJ2-7; TRBD2 might be the D (6 bases). CDR1 LNHDA and CDR2 SQIVND come from the germline V gene (reference sequence). Trimming took 3 bases from V and 5 from J, leaving 20 bases between them. The CDR3 spans 16 residues. CDR3 nucleotide sequence: TGTGCCAGTAGTATCCCCTCTGCCGGGAGAGGAAACGAGCAGTACTTC. This codes for CASSIPSAGRGNEQYF.